This T cell receptor beta chain was found in a study of T cells in Graves' hyperthyroidism and ophthalmopathy (dated by TCRdb to about 2019). Regarding the complete study: Peripheral blood was collected at initial diagnosis, before any treatment. The 100 discovery patients were randomly divided into training and test sets at a 7:3 ratio. The paper reports TCR Vbeta CDR3 sequencing of roughly 140 peripheral blood samples: fewer than 50 ophthalmopathy, fewer than 80 hyperthyroidism and approximately 17 progressor patients. TCR V-J signatures able to tell the groups apart were searched for in a discovery cohort of 90 to 100 patients, of whom 43 had Graves' ophthalmopathy and 55 to 65 had stable Graves' hyperthyroidism. In about 6 Graves' hyperthyroidism patients, the study also compared T-cell repertoires from thyroid tissue with T-cell repertoires from blood. Following sampling, methimazole starting at 30 mg daily was given to hyperthyroidism patients, and high-dose intravenous methylprednisolone was given to ophthalmopathy patients. Prospective prediction of ophthalmopathy was tested in an independent validation cohort consisting of about 19 hyperthyroidism patients and about 17 patients who later progressed to ophthalmopathy.

Ophthalmopathy patients had moderately to severely active disease, with a Clinical Activity Score of 3 or more, a NOSPECS grade of 4 or more, and a disease duration of less than 3 months. The study excluded patients with uncontrolled infections, other autoimmune diseases, pregnancy or lactation. Diagnoses relied on clinical symptoms, serum thyroxine and TRAb, thyroid ultrasound and orbital computed tomography. Ficoll-Paque density gradient centrifugation was used to isolate PBMCs from 10 ml of fresh peripheral blood. Trizol reagent was used to extract total RNA, and RNA quality was then checked on an Agilent 2100 Bioanalyzer. Amplification of TCR beta CDR3 regions was carried out from RNA transcripts. For the first round of RT-PCR on the TCR CDR3, the HTBI primer set was used together with the Qiagen OneStep RT-PCR kit. Libraries were constructed in a second round of multiplex PCR, after which size selection and purification were carried out. Libraries were sequenced paired-end with 100 bp reads on an Illumina HiSeq2000. The study's own analysis went as follows. SOAPnuke was used to process the raw data, with reads discarded if the reads contained adapters or uncalled bases, had a mean Phred below 15, or lacked an exact constant-primer or identifier match. High-quality paired reads were merged with COPE v1.2.5, and unique nucleotide sequences were defined as clonotypes. MiTCR v1.1 was used to align clonotypes to the IMGT TRBV, TRBD and TRBJ reference segments. The analysis was restricted to V-J combinations with a frequency above 0.0001, which together covered over 99% of the repertoires. A TCS score was defined as the ratio of F50 (clonal expansion) to E x V (chaos), with BLOSUM62-based TCRdist applied between CDR3 peptides within each V-J. Welch's t-statistics and random forest reduced 500 to 650 V-J features to 10 to 15, which were used in a naive Bayes classifier (R e1071). TCRdb's own reprocessing of the public reads used fastp at Q25 and MiXCR and kept productive beta chains. Identical CDR3 proteins give one entry, which carries the most common genes and DNA. The V and J calls come from TCRdb's annotation, not from the publication. This sample has approximately 530,000 distinct CDR3 sequences in its table, and 15% to 20% of those were observed once. The ten largest clonotypes hold roughly 44% of the sample.

For this clonotype: Its antigen target is currently unknown. The sample holds no much larger clone one base away, and base qualities are not on file.

Including the terminal cysteine and phenylalanine, the CDR3 comprises 15 residues. Only the CDR3 DNA stays, 45 bases, in frame from base 1. V lost 10 bases and J lost 3 bases, and the count of bases not matched to a germline gene is 10. The germline V gene specifies WSHSY as CDR1 and SAAADI as CDR2. What the study reported, not specific to this receptor: No statistical method was used to set the sample size in advance, and investigators knew the group allocation. Blood samples also contained most of the expanded thyroid clonotypes (frequency above 0.001), which suggests that blood repertoires may reflect thyroid immune responses. A model built on a 13 V-J signature distinguished ophthalmopathy from stable hyperthyroidism, reaching 87.88% sensitivity and around 81% specificity in cross-validation and 80%/75% in testing. During validation, the model predicted progression to ophthalmopathy a median of approximately six months ahead of onset, with around 65% sensitivity and more than 72% specificity.

The sequenced sample was blood. The rearranged chain carries TRBV10-2 and TRBJ2-5, with TRBD2 matching 11 junction bases. The receptor's source is a man aged 40-49 years with Graves' ophthalmopathy. The base sequence is TGCGCCACCAACAGACATAGCGGGGGGGAAGAGACCCAGTACTTC. Translated, it reads CATNRHSGGEETQYF.